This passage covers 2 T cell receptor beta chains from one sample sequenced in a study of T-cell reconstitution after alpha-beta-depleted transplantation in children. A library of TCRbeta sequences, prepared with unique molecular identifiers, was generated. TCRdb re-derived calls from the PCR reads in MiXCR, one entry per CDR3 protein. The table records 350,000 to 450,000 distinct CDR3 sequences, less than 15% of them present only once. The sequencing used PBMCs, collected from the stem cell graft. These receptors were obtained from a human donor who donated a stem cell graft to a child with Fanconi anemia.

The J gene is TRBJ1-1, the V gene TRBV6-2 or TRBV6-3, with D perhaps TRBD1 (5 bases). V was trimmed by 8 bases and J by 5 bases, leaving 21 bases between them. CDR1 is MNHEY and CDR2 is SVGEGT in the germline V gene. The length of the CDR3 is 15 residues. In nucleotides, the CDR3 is TGTGCCAGCGGGCGGGGGACGGGGCGGTTTACTGAAGCTTTCTTT. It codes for CASGRGTGRFTEAFF.

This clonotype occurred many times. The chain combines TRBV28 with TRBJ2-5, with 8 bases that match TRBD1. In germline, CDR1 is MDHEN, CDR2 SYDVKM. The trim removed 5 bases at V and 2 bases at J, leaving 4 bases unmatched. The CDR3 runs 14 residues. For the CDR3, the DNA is TGTGCCAGCAGTCGACAGGGGAGTCAAGAGACCCAGTACTTC. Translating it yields CASSRQGSQETQYF.